Following are 20 T cell receptor beta chains from one sample sequenced in a study of molecular identifiers for immune sequencing clone quantification. One entry per CDR3 protein results from TCRdb running MiXCR on the PCR reads. The sample holds under 350,000 distinct CDR3 sequences, roughly a quarter seen once. Sample: naive CD8+ T cells from blood, with Jurkat cell RNA spiked in. Regarding subset: FACS-sorted CD8+CD4-CCR7+CD45RA+ naive T cells. These receptors all come from a human donor in good health. Some libraries in this study had Jurkat cell RNA spiked in.

This clonotype turned up a few times. The chain combines TRBV5-6 with TRBJ1-1, with 9 bases fitting TRBD1. In germline, CDR1 is SGHDT, CDR2 YYEEEE. V trimming: 2 bases; J trimming: 6 bases; junction bases outside the gene matches: 5. CDR3 length equals 14 residues. CDR3 protein: CASSFLTGGSEAFF. In DNA form, the CDR3 reads TGTGCCAGCAGCTTCCTGACAGGGGGGTCTGAAGCTTTCTTT.

The chain is built from TRBV20-1 and TRBJ1-1; the D gene is possibly TRBD1 (6 bases). V was clipped by 0 bases and J by 1 base, with 18 bases between them. The CDR3 is made up of 17 amino acids. Germline assignment: CDR1 DFQATT and CDR2 SNEGSKA (reference sequence). CDR3 in amino acids: CSARDRSTGRTNTEAFF. The CDR3 DNA sequence: TGCAGTGCTAGAGATCGGTCAACAGGGAGGACGAACACTGAAGCTTTCTTT.

This clonotype has at least ten counts. V is TRBV7-2 and J is TRBJ2-1; TRBD2 aligns across 9 bases. Germline V lookup: CDR1 SGHTA, CDR2 FQGNSA. J gave up 9 bases and V 0 bases, and 6 bases lay outside the gene matches. The CDR3 is made up of 15 amino acids. CDR3: CASSLASGSVGEQFF. DNA for the CDR3: TGTGCCAGCAGCTTAGCTAGCGGGAGCGTAGGTGAGCAGTTCTTC.

CDR3 coding DNA: TGTGCCAGCAGCGGAATAGGGGGATTGGGGTACGAGCAGTACTTC. Protein: CASSGIGGLGYEQYF. The J gene is TRBJ2-7, the V gene TRBV2; maybe TRBD1 (6 bases). Trimming left V 6 bases short and J 4 bases short, with 19 bases between. The CDR3 consists of 15 residues. The V gene's germline CDR1 is SNHLY and CDR2 FYNNEI.

This clonotype was observed a few times. V is TRBV10-3 and J is TRBJ2-5, with D possibly being TRBD2 (6 bases). CDR3 length equals 14 residues. Germline V gives CDR1 ENHRY, CDR2 SYGVKD. V lost 3 bases to trimming and J lost 2 bases, with 10 bases between them. DNA of the CDR3: TGTGCCATCAGTGATTGGGAGGAACAAGAGACCCAGTACTTC. Encoded protein: CAISDWEEQETQYF.

This sequence joins TRBV13 and TRBJ2-2; no clear D. Trimming left V 5 bases short and J 0 bases short, with 10 bases between. The CDR3 has 15 residues. The germline V gene encodes CDR1 PRHDT and CDR2 FYEKMQ (reference sequence). The CDR3 loop is CASSAPTSNTGELFF. In nucleotides, the CDR3 is TGTGCCAGCAGCGCTCCGACTTCGAACACCGGGGAGCTGTTTTTT.

This clonotype was observed many times. As DNA, the CDR3 is TGTGCCAGCAGCTTGGGCAGAGGGGGCTCCTACGAGCAGTACTTC. Translated: CASSLGRGGSYEQYF. The chain is built from TRBV5-4 and TRBJ2-7, with a weak D call TRBD1 (6 bases). Trimming pared 0 bases from V and 0 bases from J, leaving 10 bases between. CDR3 length: 15 amino acids. Germline assignment: CDR1 SGHNT and CDR2 YYREEE (reference sequence).

Concerning this clonotype: This may stem from a read error, because a much larger clone lies one nucleotide away. The gene calls are TRBV29-1 and TRBJ2-1; 10 bases map to TRBD1. CDR3 length: 17 residues. J lost 8 bases, V lost 7 bases, and 20 bases had no gene match. In germline, CDR1 is SQVTM, CDR2 ANQGSEA. The CDR3 DNA reads as TGCAGCGCTGACCGAACGGCGGGGACAGGGGATGTTGATGAGCAGTTCTTC. Residues: CSADRTAGTGDVDEQFF.

As regards this clonotype: Possible read error: a much larger clone is one base away. This sequence joins TRBV7-9 and TRBJ1-6, with a weak D call TRBD1 (5 bases). Germline values: CDR1 SEHNR, CDR2 FQNEAQ (reference sequence). The length of the CDR3 is 14 residues. The CDR3 reads CASNLDSNNSPLHF. Written as DNA, the CDR3 is TGTGCCAGCAACTTAGACAGCAATAATTCACCCCTCCACTTT.

This clonotype appeared a single time. A read error may be the cause here, since a much bigger clone is one base away. The rearrangement joins TRBV4-3 to TRBJ1-1; D call uncertain. Germline lookup yields CDR1 LGHNA and CDR2 YSLEER. Trimming took 0 bases from V and 6 from J, leaving 11 bases between them. This CDR3 comprises 14 residues. The CDR3 nucleotides are TGCGCCAGCAGCCAAGATACGGCTAACCCTGAAGCTTTCTTT. This translates into CASSQDTANPEAFF.

Turning to this clonotype: At one of its ends the junction is not consistent with the germline gene, which may arise from a read error. The chain employs TRBV7-9 and TRBJ2-2; the D gene is possibly TRBD2 (5 bases). This CDR3 comprises 13 residues. CDR1 and CDR2 from the germline V gene are SEHNR and FQNEAQ (reference sequence). CDR3 sequence reads: CASSSTGPGERFF. The CDR3 coding sequence is TGTGCCAGCAGCTCCACGGGCCCCGGGGAGCGGTTTTTT.

This clonotype was counted at least ten times. V is TRBV29-1 and J is TRBJ1-2, with D possibly being TRBD1 (5 bases). There are 14 residues in the CDR3. Germline V lookup: CDR1 SQVTM, CDR2 ANQGSEA. Trimming cost V 6 bases and J 6 bases, with 20 bases left between them. CDR3 loop: CSVFGSEGTHGYTF. The CDR3 coding sequence is TGCAGCGTCTTTGGGTCCGAAGGGACCCATGGCTACACCTTC. The variable domain in full, completed from reference TRBV29-1 and TRBJ1-2, reads SAVISQKPSRDICQRGTSLTIQCQVDSQVTMMFWYRQQPGQSLTLIATANQGSEATYESGFVIDKFPISRPNLTFSTLTVSNMSPEDSSIYLCSVFGSEGTHGYTFGSGTRLTVV.

Notes on this clonotype: A junction boundary mismatches the germline segment, possibly from a read error. The gene calls are TRBV27 and TRBJ2-7, with D maybe TRBD1 (7 bases). This CDR3 has 13 residues. CDR1 and CDR2 (germline): MNHEY, SMNVEV (reference sequence). CDR3 bases: TGTGCCGGCAGTTTGACAGGGAGGAACGAGCAGTACTTC. Its translation is CAGSLTGRNEQYF.

This clonotype was seen a handful of times. The CDR3 DNA reads TGCAGTGCTAGAGGGACGTTAACAGATACGCAGTATTTT. Translating gives CSARGTLTDTQYF. The chain uses TRBV20-1 and TRBJ2-3; D gene ambiguous. The V gene's germline CDR1 is DFQATT and CDR2 SNEGSKA (reference sequence). This CDR3 contains 13 residues. Trimming took off 1 base at V and 3 bases at J, with 8 bases between the two ends.

The rearrangement links TRBV27 to TRBJ2-2; 14 bases agree with TRBD2. There are 19 residues in the CDR3. The germline V gene encodes CDR1 MNHEY and CDR2 SMNVEV (reference sequence). V dropped 3 bases and J dropped 4; count of bases not matched to a gene: 10. This chain's CDR3 is CASSFYGLAGGYTTGELFF. CDR3 sequence (DNA): TGTGCCAGCAGTTTCTACGGACTAGCGGGGGGCTACACCACCGGGGAGCTGTTTTTT.

This clonotype has just a few counts. The rearrangement links TRBV7-9 to TRBJ2-5; tentative D call: TRBD1 (5 bases). Germline CDR1 and CDR2: SEHNR and FQNEAQ (reference sequence). Deletions cut 2 bases from V and 2 bases from J, with 15 bases between. CDR3 length: 16 amino acids. The DNA for the CDR3 is TGTGCCAGCAGCTTACCAGGGCTCGACCTACAAGAGACCCAGTACTTC. It translates to CASSLPGLDLQETQYF.

This clonotype was seen a handful of times. An end of the junction differs from the germline gene, which may be a read error. This rearrangement joins TRBV12-3 or TRBV12-4 to TRBJ2-3; 10 nucleotides match TRBD2. This CDR3 contains 12 residues. CDR3 residues: CASSPSGGEIHF. The DNA for the CDR3 is TGTGCCAGCAGTCCCAGCGGGGGGGAAATCCATTTT.

On this clonotype itself: This sequence may be a read error, since a much larger clone differs from it by one base. V usage is TRBV4-3 and J usage is TRBJ1-5; possible D gene TRBD1, 6 bases. In germline, CDR1 is LGHNA, CDR2 YSLEER. V was pared by 2 bases and J by 5 bases, with 10 bases between. The CDR3 totals 14 residues. This CDR3 reads CASSQYRDYQPQHF. CDR3 sequence (DNA): TGCGCCAGCAGCCAATACAGGGACTATCAGCCCCAGCATTTT.

The chain uses TRBV13 and TRBJ1-2; 7 bases map to TRBD1. Trimming took 5 bases from V and 0 from J; bases not matched to a gene: 3. Looked up from germline, CDR1 is PRHDT and CDR2 is FYEKMQ (reference sequence). The CDR3 consists of 14 residues. CDR3 coding DNA: TGTGCCAGCAGCCCGGACAGGACTAACTATGGCTACACCTTC. Its protein is CASSPDRTNYGYTF.

The chain combines TRBV4-1 with TRBJ1-1, with D maybe TRBD1 (5 bases). The germline gives CDR1 MGHRA, CDR2 YSYEKL. Trimming left V 4 bases short and J 3 bases short, with 15 bases between. The length of the CDR3 is 15 residues. The CDR3 DNA reads TGCGCCAGCAGCCGTCCCCATAGGGGTGACACTGAAGCTTTCTTT. Protein product: CASSRPHRGDTEAFF.